The 20 T cell receptor beta chains below come from one sample, sequenced in a study of cytomegalovirus exposure and HLA in healthy donors. Method: immunoSEQ multiplex PCR; TCRdb's copy keeps in-frame clones and lacks some. The data show some 60,000 clones, over 85% seen once. The sequenced sample was PBMCs. These receptors were collected from a man aged 18 to 29 in good health and CMV-seropositive.

The V and J genes are TRBV6-1 and TRBJ2-2; 9 bases match TRBD2. The germline V gene encodes CDR1 MNHNS and CDR2 SASEGT. This CDR3 is built from 15 residues. J lost 4 bases, V lost 1 base, and 1 base had no gene match. The DNA for the CDR3 is TGTGCCAGCAGTGAAGGACTAGCGGCCACCGGGGAGCTGTTTTTT. The encoded protein is CASSEGLAATGELFF.

V is TRBV2 and J is TRBJ2-1, with 13 bases matching TRBD2. Germline trimming cut 8 bases from V and 6 bases from J; bases unmatched to any gene: 7. This CDR3 has 15 amino acids. Germline V CDR1 and CDR2: SNHLY, FYNNEI. CDR3 sequence (DNA): TGTGCCAGCCAAAGACTAGCGGGAGGTCTCAATGAGCAGTTCTTC. As protein: CASQRLAGGLNEQFF.

The chain combines TRBV10-1 with TRBJ2-5, with 8 bases identical to TRBD2. The ends lost 3 bases at V and 3 bases at J; junction bases unmatched: 3. Germline V gene lookup returns CDR1 WNHNN and CDR2 SYGVQD (reference sequence). The CDR3 sequence is 14 residues long. CDR3 sequence: CASSEGSGEETQYF. Here the CDR3 DNA reads TGCGCCAGCAGTGAAGGTAGCGGGGAAGAGACCCAGTACTTC.

The chain uses TRBV30 and TRBJ1-1; TRBD1 aligns across 7 bases. V lost 7 bases, J lost 0 bases, and 5 bases stayed unmatched. The germline V gene has CDR1 GTSNPN and CDR2 SVGIG (reference sequence). This CDR3 has 13 residues. In nucleotides, the CDR3 is TGTGCCTACAGGGGAAAAATGAACACTGAAGCTTTCTTT. This gives the protein CAYRGKMNTEAFF.

This chain connects TRBV5-4 to TRBJ2-1, with 7 positions matching TRBD1. Germline V gives CDR1 SGHNT, CDR2 YYREEE (reference sequence). V lost 3 bases and J lost 6; bases outside the gene matches: 6. This CDR3 spans 14 amino acids. The CDR3 bases are TGTGCCAGCAGCTCCACAGGGGAAGGCAATGAGCAGTTCTTC. Protein product: CASSSTGEGNEQFF.

The rearrangement joins TRBV19 to TRBJ1-1; possible D gene TRBD1, 5 bases. The CDR3 runs to 15 residues. Germline lookup yields CDR1 LNHDA and CDR2 SQIVND (reference sequence). Trimming shortened V by 4 bases and J by 5 bases, and 17 bases separated the two germline ends. CDR3 nucleotide sequence: TGTGCCAGTAGTACTCACCTACCCTCAGGGACTGAAGCTTTCTTT. It is translated as CASSTHLPSGTEAFF.

The rearrangement uses TRBV10-2 and TRBJ1-2; D remains ambiguous. V was shortened by 2 bases and J by 5 bases, with 6 bases between the two germline ends. This CDR3 contains 12 residues. Germline loops: CDR1 WSHSY, CDR2 SAAADI. The CDR3 nucleotides read TGCGCCAGCAGTGAGACATCTTATGGCTACACCTTC. It encodes CASSETSYGYTF.

The V and J genes are TRBV30 and TRBJ2-7; 10 bases match TRBD1. The CDR3 is made up of 14 amino acids. CDR1 GTSNPN and CDR2 SVGIG come from the germline V gene (reference sequence). The ends lost 3 bases at V and 2 bases at J; junction bases unmatched: 4. CDR3 bases: TGTGCCTGGAGGGGGACAGGGGACCCCTACGAGCAGTACTTC. Protein: CAWRGTGDPYEQYF.

The V and J genes are TRBV28 and TRBJ2-7; TRBD1 agrees at 12 bases. V gave up 4 bases and J gave up 6 bases; unmatched junction bases: 22. This CDR3 spans 20 amino acids. Per the germline V gene, CDR1 is MDHEN and CDR2 is SYDVKM. CDR3 in amino acids: CASSSLRDRGLFRDSSEQYF. The CDR3 DNA reads as TGTGCCAGCAGTTCCCTTCGGGACAGGGGGCTTTTTCGGGATAGCAGCGAGCAGTACTTC.

The V and J genes are TRBV5-5 and TRBJ1-2; no firm D call. Per germline, CDR1 SGHKS and CDR2 YYEKEE (reference sequence). CDR3 size: 14 residues. V was clipped by 3 bases and J by 3 bases, with 12 bases between them. In DNA form, the CDR3 reads TGTGCCAGCAGCTCCACGGGGATCCACTATGGCTACACCTTC. Its protein product is CASSSTGIHYGYTF.

As for this clone: Relative to the germline gene, one junction end is altered; a read error may explain this. CDR3 in amino acids: CASTQQRNTEAFF. DNA of the CDR3: TGTGCCAGCACCCAACAGCGGAACACTGAAGCTTTCTTT. The chain joins TRBV4-2 to TRBJ1-1; D remains unclear. This CDR3 region has 13 residues. Germline loops: CDR1 LGHNA, CDR2 YNFKEQ.

The rearrangement uses TRBV11-3 and TRBJ2-5; 7 positions agree with TRBD2. The CDR3 spans 16 residues. Trimming took 5 bases from V and 3 from J; bases not matched to a gene: 12. Germline CDR1 is SGHNT and CDR2 is YENEEA. CDR3 DNA: TGTGCCAGCAGCCCCCGGAGCGGACGGGGGGAAGAGACCCAGTACTTC. Translating it yields CASSPRSGRGEETQYF.

The V call is TRBV5-4, the J call TRBJ1-2; D may be TRBD1 (5 bases). Germline V lookup: CDR1 SGHNT, CDR2 YYREEE (reference sequence). This CDR3 is 14 amino acids long. V was shortened by 4 bases and J by 3 bases, with 13 bases between the two germline ends. CDR3 in DNA: TGTGCCAGCAGCAGACAGACAGATGACTATGGCTACACCTTC. Its translation: CASSRQTDDYGYTF.

This clone was seen once. The V call is TRBV6-5, the J call TRBJ1-2; the match to TRBD1 covers 10 bases. V was clipped by 4 bases and J by 4 bases; unmatched bases: 6. The CDR3 length is 15 residues. Germline loops: CDR1 MNHEY, CDR2 SVGAGI. The CDR3 nucleotides read TGTGCCAGCAGTTTTACAGGGACAGGGGTCTATGGCTACACCTTC. Protein product: CASSFTGTGVYGYTF.

This clone was seen once. This chain joins TRBV21-1 and TRBJ1-5; TRBD1, as called in the table, went unchecked against the DNA. TRBV21-1 is assigned pseudogene status. This CDR3 spans 13 amino acids. The DNA of the CDR3 is TGTGCCAGCAGTTACAGGGGAAGACAGCCCCAGCATTTT. It encodes CASSYRGRQPQHF.

The chain combines TRBV28 with TRBJ2-7, with D perhaps TRBD2 (6 bases). The CDR3 sequence is 14 residues long. V was trimmed by 7 bases and J by 5 bases, leaving 18 bases between them. Germline CDR1 and CDR2: MDHEN and SYDVKM. CDR3 amino acids: CASTLPGGSDEQYF. CDR3 coding DNA: TGTGCCAGCACTCTTCCCGGGGGAAGCGACGAGCAGTACTTC.

The chain combines TRBV18 with TRBJ1-2; no definite D call. V was trimmed by 4 bases and J by 1 base, leaving 10 bases between them. Per the germline V gene, CDR1 is KGHSH and CDR2 is LQKENI. The CDR3 loop spans 14 amino acids. DNA of the CDR3: TGTGCCAGCTCACTTAGGCGGGATAACTATGGCTACACCTTC. It is translated as CASSLRRDNYGYTF. Filled out from reference TRBV18 and TRBJ1-2, the complete variable domain reads NAGVMQNPRHLVRRRGQEARLRCSPMKGHSHVYWYRQLPEEGLKFMVYLQKENIIDESGMPKERFSAEFPKEGPSILRIQQVVRGDSAAYFCASSLRRDNYGYTFGSGTRLTVV.

The gene calls are TRBV7-2 and TRBJ1-1; a weak D match, TRBD1 (6 bases). The CDR3 extends over 17 amino acids. CDR1 and CDR2 from the germline V gene are SGHTA and FQGNSA. Trimming cost V 5 bases and J 1 base, with 20 bases left between them. In DNA form, the CDR3 reads TGTGCCAGCAGCAAAGGGCGGTCCAGGGGTACGAACACTGAAGCTTTCTTT. Amino acid sequence: CASSKGRSRGTNTEAFF.

The gene calls are TRBV6-1 and TRBJ1-2; possible D gene TRBD1, 5 bases. Trimming took 7 bases from V and 2 from J, leaving 14 bases between them. There are 14 residues in the CDR3. Germline V CDR1 and CDR2: MNHNS, SASEGT. CDR3 nucleotides: TGTGCCAGCACCGAAGAGAACAGGAACTATGGCTACACCTTC. Amino acid sequence: CASTEENRNYGYTF.

The chain carries TRBV11-2 and TRBJ1-5, with 7 bases aligning to TRBD1. This CDR3 has 17 amino acids. CDR1 SGHAT and CDR2 FQNNGV come from the germline V gene. V lost 2 bases and J lost 4; bases outside the gene matches: 11. The DNA of the CDR3 is TGTGCCAGCAGCTTATGGGGGGAAAGCAGGGGGAATCAGCCCCAGCATTTT. This codes for CASSLWGESRGNQPQHF.